These 8 T cell receptor beta chains were sequenced from one sample in a study of regulatory T cells in long-lasting Graves disease (dated by TCRdb to the early 2020s). Library preparation employed multiplex PCR. These reads were obtained on an Illumina HiSeq 4000. CDR3 regions were amplified by Arm-PCR with iRepertoire HTBI primers to construct TCR beta libraries. TCRdb itself trimmed the public reads at Q25 with fastp, ran MiXCR and retained productive beta chains. Each CDR3 protein gets just one entry, which takes the most common genes and DNA from the rows behind it. This sample holds 380,000 or so distinct CDR3 sequences; 15% to 20% were observed only once. The top ten hold 20% of the sample. This specimen's time point label, interpreted: newly diagnosed GD, antithyroid drugs for less than 3 months. For both TCR sequencing and RNA sequencing, RNA was extracted from PBMCs in TRIzol. A further study also used this sample, focusing on T cells in Graves' hyperthyroidism and ophthalmopathy.

The source material was peripheral blood mononuclear cells (PBMCs), sampled at new diagnosis, from a patient treated with antithyroid drugs. The receptors were gathered from a woman between 18 and 29 years old with Graves disease. Donor details come from another sample of the same person, matched by shared clones.

The chain has TRBV20-1 and TRBJ2-1; D is undetermined. Between the trimmed V and J ends, which lost 6 bases and 7 bases, there was a span of 13 bases. The CDR3 has 12 residues. The V gene's germline CDR1 is DFQATT and CDR2 SNEGSKA (reference sequence). The CDR3 loop reads CSARPVGNEQFF. The CDR3 DNA reads TGCAGTGCCCGCCCAGTCGGTAATGAGCAGTTCTTC.

The V call is TRBV6-5, the J call TRBJ2-1; 7 nucleotides match TRBD2. V was pared by 2 bases and J by 7 bases, with 8 bases of the junction left unmatched. This CDR3 has 15 residues. Germline loops: CDR1 MNHEY, CDR2 SVGAGI. The CDR3 nucleotides are TGTGCCAGCAGTTACCTGGCAAGGGAGGGGAATGAGCAGTTCTTC. Translated, it gives CASSYLAREGNEQFF.

A remark on this clonotype: Since a much larger clone is just one base distant, this may be a read error. This chain links TRBV20-1 with TRBJ2-7; D is possibly TRBD1 or TRBD2 (5 bases each). The CDR3 sequence is 14 residues long. Germline V lookup: CDR1 DFQATT, CDR2 SNEGSKA (reference sequence). V shed 5 bases and J shed 3 bases, with 17 bases lying between them. The DNA for the CDR3 is TGCAGTGCTTTATTTCCCGGGGCTATCTACGAGCAGTACTTC. Translation gives CSALFPGAIYEQYF.

This clonotype was seen repeatedly, ten times or more. The genes are TRBV28 and TRBJ2-7; the match to TRBD1 covers 10 bases. Germline V gene sequence: CDR1 MDHEN, CDR2 SYDVKM. CDR3 length: 15 residues. With V trimmed by 7 bases and J by 0 bases, 6 bases remained unmatched. CDR3 sequence: CASNLGQGLSYEQYF. In nucleotides, the CDR3 is TGTGCCAGCAACCTGGGACAGGGGCTCTCCTACGAGCAGTACTTC. The variable domain in full, with the rest retrieved from reference TRBV28 and TRBJ2-7, is DVKVTQSSRYLVKRTGEKVFLECVQDMDHENMFWYRQDPGLGLRLIYFSYDVKMKEKGDIPEGYSVSREKKERFSLILESASTNQTSMYLCASNLGQGLSYEQYFGPGTRLTVT.

This clonotype was seen repeatedly, ten times or more. V gene TRBV10-3 combines with J gene TRBJ2-1; 8 bases match TRBD1. This CDR3 is built from 15 residues. The germline gives CDR1 ENHRY, CDR2 SYGVKD. The trim removed 2 bases at V and 3 bases at J, leaving 3 bases unmatched. The DNA for the CDR3 is TGTGCCATCAGTGAGCAGACAGGGGACTACAATGAGCAGTTCTTC. It codes for CAISEQTGDYNEQFF.

The sample holds a few counts of this clonotype. This rearrangement joins TRBV6-1 to TRBJ1-6; possibly TRBD1 for D (5 bases). V was trimmed by 5 bases and J by 7 bases, leaving 15 bases between them. The CDR3 spans 15 residues. The germline gives CDR1 MNHNS, CDR2 SASEGT. CDR3 nucleotide sequence: TGTGCCAGCAGTCACGGGACGGCTAAAAATTCACCCCTCCACTTT. Its protein product is CASSHGTAKNSPLHF.

The V gene is TRBV9, the J gene TRBJ2-3; 9 nucleotides line up with TRBD2. Germline loops: CDR1 SGDLS, CDR2 YYNGEE. Unmatched junction bases numbered 5, after V lost 3 bases and J lost 6 bases. This CDR3 contains 14 residues. CDR3 bases: TGTGCCAGCAGCGATAGCGGGGGACCCGATACGCAGTATTTT. Translated, it gives CASSDSGGPDTQYF. The whole variable domain, remainder taken from reference TRBV9 and TRBJ2-3, is DSGVTQTPKHLITATGQRVTLRCSPRSGDLSVYWYQQSLDQGLQFLIQYYNGEERAKGNILERFSAQQFPDLHSELNLSSLELGDSALYFCASSDSGGPDTQYFGPGTRLTVL.

This clonotype was found many times. This chain joins TRBV28 and TRBJ1-1; 7 nucleotides align to TRBD1. CDR1 MDHEN and CDR2 SYDVKM come from the germline V gene. Trimming at V came to 4 bases and at J to 1 base, leaving 3 bases not matched to a gene. The CDR3 has 14 residues. The CDR3 sequence: CASSSGQRNTEAFF. The CDR3 bases are TGTGCCAGCAGTTCGGGACAGAGGAACACTGAAGCTTTCTTT.